Below are 20 T cell receptor beta chains sequenced from a single sample in a study of T cell repertoires in cytomegalovirus infection. MiXCR, applied by TCRdb to the reads, yields one record per CDR3 protein. The table records around 81,000 distinct CDR3 sequences, 35% to 45% of them present only once. The antigens of these receptors remain unknown. Material: CD8+ T cells from cultured PBMCs, obtained from culture after CMV antigen stimulation. These receptors came from a human donor in good health (CMV status not recorded). Some clones in this sample may be carry-over from other donors' samples.

The chain carries TRBV19 and TRBJ1-5; no firm D call. The germline V gene has CDR1 LNHDA and CDR2 SQIVND (reference sequence). This CDR3 is 14 amino acids long. V lost 3 bases, J lost 4 bases, and 10 bases lay in between. Here the CDR3 reads CASSIGLRNQPQHF. The CDR3 DNA follows: TGTGCCAGTAGTATCGGTCTGAGAAATCAGCCCCAGCATTTT.

With regard to this clonotype: Just one base apart from a much larger clone, this may be a read error. In DNA, the CDR3 is TGTGCCAGCAGCTTAGACTGGGTGTCAGAGACCTACAAGCAGTACTTC. Translation: CASSLDWVSETYKQYF. V is TRBV7-2 and J is TRBJ2-7; D gene ambiguous. The CDR3 runs 16 residues. The germline CDR1 and CDR2 sequences are SGHTA and FQGNSA.

The chain couples TRBV27 to TRBJ2-7; 9 positions agree with TRBD2. V lost 5 bases to trimming and J lost 2 bases; unmatched junction nucleotides: 4. The CDR3 is 14 residues long. In germline, CDR1 is MNHEY, CDR2 SMNVEV (reference sequence). The CDR3 DNA is TGTGCCAGCAGTATCGCGGGGGGGCCCTACGAGCAGTACTTC. It translates to CASSIAGGPYEQYF.

The chain recombines TRBV12-3 or TRBV12-4 with TRBJ2-2, with a possible D match to TRBD1 (7 bases). The CDR3 covers 16 residues. V lost 1 base and J 4 bases, leaving 13 bases between the germline ends. The DNA for the CDR3 is TGTGCCAGCAGTTTAGACGCGGGACAGTCCACCGGGGAGCTGTTTTTT. It is translated as CASSLDAGQSTGELFF.

This clonotype appeared once. The chain combines TRBV6-5 with TRBJ2-1; the match to TRBD2 covers 11 bases. Germline-derived CDR1 and CDR2 are MNHEY and SVGAGI. V shed 6 bases and J 0 bases; nucleotides not matched to a gene: 10. CDR3 length: 18 residues. This chain's CDR3 is CASSLRLAGWSSYNEQFF. CDR3 sequence (DNA): TGTGCCAGCAGCCTACGACTAGCGGGGTGGAGCTCCTACAATGAGCAGTTCTTC.

The CDR3: CASSLSIYRRGTDTQYF. As DNA, the CDR3 is TGTGCCAGCAGTTTATCGATTTACCGAAGAGGCACAGATACGCAGTATTTT. This chain links TRBV27 with TRBJ2-3; D call uncertain. The germline CDR1 and CDR2 sequences are MNHEY and SMNVEV (reference sequence). The germline V and J ends were trimmed by 0 bases and 1 base, with 14 bases remaining between them. The CDR3 covers 17 residues.

This clonotype was seen ten or more times. The genes are TRBV6-1 and TRBJ2-1; D might be TRBD1 or TRBD2, each matching 5 bases. V gave up 7 bases and J gave up 6 bases, with 19 bases separating them. Germline-derived CDR1 and CDR2 are MNHNS and SASEGT. This CDR3 comprises 15 residues. The CDR3 spells CASTEGRAGSNEQFF. CDR3 nucleotide sequence: TGTGCCAGCACTGAGGGGCGAGCTGGAAGCAATGAGCAGTTCTTC.

The chain joins TRBV29-1 to TRBJ2-7, with TRBD1 matching 9 bases. V lost 6 bases, J lost 1 base, and 4 bases stayed unmatched. Germline assignment: CDR1 SQVTM and CDR2 ANQGSEA. The CDR3 covers 13 residues. The CDR3 spells CSVGTGTSYEQYF. DNA of the CDR3: TGCAGCGTGGGGACAGGGACATCCTACGAGCAGTACTTC.

This clonotype was picked up a small number of times. The gene calls are TRBV2 and TRBJ1-6; D gene ambiguous. This CDR3 comprises 16 residues. The V gene's germline CDR1 is SNHLY and CDR2 FYNNEI. V lost 3 bases and J lost 0, with 9 bases in between. The CDR3 nucleotides read TGTGCCAGCAGTGAGCGCCGGAGCTCCTATAATTCACCCCTCCACTTT. Amino acids: CASSERRSSYNSPLHF.

The rearrangement joins TRBV12-3 or TRBV12-4 to TRBJ2-1; 14 bases match TRBD2. V gave up 6 bases and J gave up 6 bases; unmatched junction bases: 4. The length of the CDR3 is 15 residues. DNA of the CDR3: TGTGCCAGCAGCCCCGGGACTAGCGGGGGCAATGAGCAGTTCTTC. It is translated as CASSPGTSGGNEQFF.

The chain combines TRBV27 with TRBJ2-2; the match to TRBD1 covers 7 bases. The CDR3 extends over 15 amino acids. Germline values: CDR1 MNHEY, CDR2 SMNVEV (reference sequence). J lost 7 bases, V lost 7 bases, and 12 bases had no gene match. The CDR3 spells CASNPQGDGIGELFF. The CDR3 DNA is TGTGCCAGCAACCCCCAGGGGGATGGGATCGGGGAGCTGTTTTTT.

This clonotype was detected only a few times. The V call is TRBV7-9, the J call TRBJ2-3; the D is unclear. V lost 0 bases and J lost 2, with 9 bases in between. CDR3 length equals 15 residues. Germline CDR1 SEHNR, CDR2 FQNEAQ (reference sequence). The CDR3 reads CASSLAMLNTDTQYF. The CDR3 DNA reads TGTGCCAGCAGCTTAGCTATGTTGAACACAGATACGCAGTATTTT.

This clonotype has just a few counts. V and J are TRBV4-1 and TRBJ1-6; D gene unclear. Germline lookup yields CDR1 MGHRA and CDR2 YSYEKL. The CDR3 runs to 14 residues. V dropped 3 bases and J dropped 1 base, with 4 bases sitting between them. The CDR3 nucleotides are TGCGCCAGCAGCCAGGTTTCCTATAATTCACCCCTCCACTTT. Amino acid sequence: CASSQVSYNSPLHF.

This clonotype was found a few times. The chain couples TRBV7-9 to TRBJ2-3; perhaps TRBD2 as D (5 bases). Germline CDR1 and CDR2: SEHNR and FQNEAQ (reference sequence). This CDR3 spans 13 amino acids. Trimming shortened V by 5 bases and J by 6 bases, and 12 bases separated the two germline ends. CDR3 in DNA: TGTGCCAGCAGCCCAGGACTCGGGGATACGCAGTATTTT. This encodes CASSPGLGDTQYF.

The sample holds a few counts of this clonotype. The chain uses TRBV6-1 and TRBJ2-3; TRBD1 matches at 8 bases. This CDR3 region has 17 residues. Germline V gene sequence: CDR1 MNHNS, CDR2 SASEGT. The V segment lost 4 bases and the J segment 10 bases; nucleotides outside the gene matches: 19. CDR3 amino acids: CASSGVTGARFMQSQYF. The CDR3 DNA sequence: TGTGCCAGCAGTGGAGTGACAGGGGCCCGGTTTATGCAATCGCAGTATTTT.

The CDR3 loop is CASAGWIPGQASPDGYTF. Written as DNA, the CDR3 is TGTGCCAGCGCTGGCTGGATTCCGGGACAGGCCTCGCCTGATGGCTACACCTTC. The chain combines TRBV27 with TRBJ1-2, with 8 bases that match TRBD1. V was pared by 8 bases and J by 6 bases, with 23 bases of the junction left unmatched. This CDR3 comprises 18 residues. Germline-derived CDR1 and CDR2 are MNHEY and SMNVEV (reference sequence).

The chain uses TRBV7-6 and TRBJ1-1, with D possibly matching TRBD1 (5 bases). The V gene lost 1 base and the J gene lost 6 bases, with 15 bases spanning the gap. This CDR3 spans 15 amino acids. The germline gives CDR1 SGHVS, CDR2 FNYEAQ. In DNA, the CDR3 is TGTGCCAGCAGCTTAGGGGGGGGGGTAATCGCTGAAGCTTTCTTT. Encoded protein: CASSLGGGVIAEAFF.

J is TRBJ1-2 and V is TRBV7-9; D is uncertain. V lost 4 bases, J lost 0 bases, and 6 bases lay in between. Per the germline V gene, CDR1 is SEHNR and CDR2 is FQNEAQ (reference sequence). There are 13 residues in the CDR3. This CDR3 is CASSYGTNYGYTF. The CDR3 DNA reads as TGTGCCAGCAGCTACGGGACTAACTATGGCTACACCTTC.

This chain connects TRBV15 to TRBJ1-6; D is unresolved. The CDR3 is 14 residues long. CDR1 and CDR2 from the germline V gene are LNHNV and YYDKDF (reference sequence). Deletions cut 5 bases from V and 3 bases from J, with 8 bases between. The CDR3 region is CATSYDDYNSPLHF. CDR3 nucleotide sequence: TGTGCCACCAGCTACGACGACTATAATTCACCCCTCCACTTT.

This chain connects TRBV27 to TRBJ1-2; 9 nucleotides agree with TRBD1. This CDR3 is 17 amino acids long. V shed 1 base, J shed 6 bases, and the junction held 12 bases outside the gene matches. Germline CDR1 reads MNHEY; CDR2 reads SMNVEV (reference sequence). CDR3 amino acids: CASSLLPGQGDRDGYTF. As DNA, the CDR3 is TGTGCCAGCAGTTTATTACCGGGACAGGGCGATAGGGATGGCTACACCTTC.